This T cell receptor beta chain was recorded in a study of blood T cell repertoires in COVID-19. Study-wide background: The cDNA or gDNA used as material had been derived from T cells, B-cell-depleted T cells, or PBMCs.

Germline CDR1 reads MDHEN; CDR2 reads SYDVKM. V lost 8 bases and J lost 0; bases outside the gene matches: 10. The CDR3 covers 16 residues. Original processing methods: Estimated nucleated cell counts came from reference gene primer amplification. TCRdb's copy holds only in-frame clones and misses some; the assay was immunoSEQ multiplex PCR. V and J calls and clone size come straight from that table; D and trimming were deduced from the DNA. The data contain hundreds of thousands of clones, more than 75% of them seen just once; the ten biggest clones take up over 3.5%. The chain couples TRBV28 to TRBJ2-1, with 7 bases lining up with TRBD2. What was sequenced was PBMCs or T cells enriched from blood (not recorded which). The source is a man aged 30 to 39 who had recovered from COVID-19. The CDR3 bases are TGTGCCAGCCGGAGCGGGGAGGCTTTCTCCTACAATGAGCAGTTCTTC. Residues: CASRSGEAFSYNEQFF.